This T cell receptor beta chain was captured in a study of blood T cell repertoires in COVID-19 (TCRdb year 2020). Regarding the study in general: Collaborator samples came from the United States, Italy and Spain and covered acute and convalescent phases of COVID-19. The prospective study material was composed of cDNA or gDNA derived from T cells, B-cell-depleted T cells, or PBMCs. Deeply sampled blood TCRbeta repertoires from subjects exposed to, actively infected with, or recovered from COVID-19 were included in the dataset. A freely available public database, intended as a resource for researchers studying the immune response to SARS-CoV-2, is where the repertoires were released. Samples were obtained from the ongoing ImmuneRACE study (first 160 participants) and from about 1,300 subjects provided by 6 global collaborators. A de-identified subject ID, COVID-19 status, age in years and sex were almost always included in the sample metadata. HLA class I and class II types, where available, came from metadata supplied by the sample provider rather than from assay-based typing.

TCRbeta CDR3 regions were amplified from genomic DNA by means of the immunoSEQ Assay, a bias-controlled multiplex PCR. The authors processed their data as follows. The number of nucleated cells in each sample was estimated by amplification of reference gene primers within the assay. To quantify the absolute abundance of each unique TCRbeta CDR3 rearrangement, sequence reads were collapsed and filtered. For each sample, productive Simpson clonality was calculated as the square root of Simpson's diversity index across productive rearrangements. Here the immuneACCESS table is served through TCRdb, limited to in-frame sequences with V and J called. Missing clones are a known gap in these copies; in checked studies unresolved V genes cover under half, and the rest lacks a known reason. V and J calls and clone size follow that table, whereas D and trimming were derived from the DNA. Counted in this sample were 200,000 to 300,000 clones; about 87% of them appeared once. The leading ten clones occupy roughly 5.6% of the sample.

The germline V gene specifies LGHNA as CDR1 and YSLEER as CDR2. After removal of 1 base from V and 2 bases from J, the junction retains 15 bases not matched to a gene. Spanning cysteine to phenylalanine, the CDR3 consists of 19 amino acids. The CDR3 DNA has 57 bases and is translated from base 1. One collaborating source in Seattle enrolled patients while the patients were actively infected and followed the patients over time throughout the course of disease. Collaborating institutions collected whole blood in K2EDTA tubes following their own protocols. For TCRbeta analysis, collaborator samples were shipped as frozen whole blood, as isolated PBMCs, or as DNA extracted from either sample type. Results and caveats for the whole study, not just this receptor: The quantity of clinical and demographic metadata differed by source and by participant and was supplied without curation.

Details on this clone: Its antigen target is currently unknown. Nothing much larger sits one base from this clone, and base qualities are not available.

Sample: peripheral blood. The receptor comes from a woman aged 55-69 years with COVID-19, enrolled during active disease. The rearrangement joined TRBV4-3 to TRBJ2-3; 7 nucleotides in the junction match TRBD2. The CDR3 corresponds to CASSQARGRASGYTDTQYF. The DNA sequence follows: TGCGCCAGCAGCCAAGCTAGGGGTCGGGCTAGCGGTTACACAGATACGCAGTATTTT.